A single sample gave rise to the 32 T cell receptor beta chains below, sequenced in a study of technical replicates of blood from several donors. Clones were read by immunoSEQ multiplex PCR, and TCRdb kept only the in-frame ones, dropping some. The sample yields about 15,000 clones, 75% to 90% seen once. Sequencing was carried out using PBMCs. These receptors were obtained from a human donor in good health.

The sample holds a few counts of this clone. CDR3 sequence reads: CASSRGLAGAVQTQYF. The CDR3 coding sequence is TGTGCCAGTAGCAGGGGACTAGCGGGAGCGGTCCAGACCCAGTACTTC. The chain employs TRBV19 and TRBJ2-5, with TRBD2 matching over 14 bases. The CDR3 is 16 amino acids. The ends lost 6 bases at V and 6 bases at J; junction bases unmatched: 9. The V gene's germline CDR1 is LNHDA and CDR2 SQIVND (reference sequence).

The CDR3 spells CASSLGTSWLRTF. CDR3 DNA: TGTGCCAGCAGCCTAGGGACTTCTTGGCTACGGACCTTC. The chain couples TRBV14 to TRBJ1-2; possibly TRBD1 for D (5 bases). The CDR3 loop spans 13 amino acids. Germline loops: CDR1 SGHDN, CDR2 FVKESK. V lost 4 bases and J lost 14, with 20 bases in between.

This clone was seen only once. The chain's CDR3 is CATSRDRGNEKLFF. In DNA form, the CDR3 reads TGTGCCACCAGCAGAGACAGGGGGAATGAAAAACTGTTTTTT. The chain links TRBV15 to TRBJ1-4, with 7 bases that match TRBD1. CDR1 is LNHNV and CDR2 is YYDKDF in the germline V gene (reference sequence). The CDR3 is 14 amino acids. V shed 0 bases, J shed 5 bases, and the junction held 0 bases outside the gene matches.

CDR3 in DNA: TGTGCCAGTAGTATACAGGGCTACTCTGGAAACACCATATATTTT. Amino acids: CASSIQGYSGNTIYF. The chain combines TRBV19 with TRBJ1-3, with D perhaps TRBD1 (5 bases). Germline V lookup: CDR1 LNHDA, CDR2 SQIVND (reference sequence). Trimming stripped 2 bases from V and 0 bases from J, with 8 bases between. The CDR3 consists of 15 residues. The complete variable domain, with remaining parts taken from reference TRBV19 and TRBJ1-3, reads DGGITQSPKYLFRKEGQNVTLSCEQNLNHDAMYWYRQDPGQGLRLIYYSQIVNDFQKGDIAEGYSVSREKKESFPLTVTSAQKNPTAFYLCASSIQGYSGNTIYFGEGSWLTVV.

The genes are TRBV9 and TRBJ2-3; no reliable D call. CDR1 SGDLS and CDR2 YYNGEE come from the germline V gene. CDR3 length: 14 residues. The ends were cut back, 2 bases at V and 0 bases at J, with 7 bases in the middle. This CDR3 is CASSVDGSTDTQYF. The CDR3 DNA reads as TGTGCCAGCAGCGTCGACGGGAGCACAGATACGCAGTATTTT. The whole variable domain, filled in from reference TRBV9 and TRBJ2-3, reads DSGVTQTPKHLITATGQRVTLRCSPRSGDLSVYWYQQSLDQGLQFLIQYYNGEERAKGNILERFSAQQFPDLHSELNLSSLELGDSALYFCASSVDGSTDTQYFGPGTRLTVL.

This chain joins TRBV5-1 and TRBJ2-7, with D perhaps TRBD2 (6 bases). Germline-derived CDR1 and CDR2 are SGHRS and YFSETQ. The CDR3 loop spans 12 amino acids. V was shortened by 4 bases and J by 8 bases, with 13 bases between the two germline ends. Here the CDR3 DNA reads TGCGCCAGCAGCCAGGAGGGAGTACAGCAGTACTTC. As protein: CASSQEGVQQYF.

V is TRBV28 and J is TRBJ2-7; tentatively, D is TRBD2 (7 bases). The CDR3 loop spans 16 amino acids. The V end lost 5 bases, the J end lost 4 bases, and 21 bases lay between the germline ends. Germline CDR1 reads MDHEN; CDR2 reads SYDVKM. The CDR3 region is CASSLGGGGAAYEQYF. The CDR3 DNA reads TGTGCCAGCAGTCTCGGGGGTGGGGGGGCGGCTTACGAGCAGTACTTC.

Notes on this clone: A junction boundary mismatches the germline segment, possibly from a read error. The chain couples TRBV2 to TRBJ1-5; TRBD1 is a possible D gene (5 bases). This CDR3 spans 13 amino acids. CDR1 SNHLY and CDR2 FYNNEI come from the germline V gene. The CDR3 nucleotides are TGTGCCAGCAGGACAGATTTAGGTCAGGCCCAGCATTTT. Translating it yields CASRTDLGQAQHF.

J is TRBJ1-3 and V is TRBV19; TRBD1 is a possible D gene (5 bases). This CDR3 spans 16 amino acids. Germline CDR1 is LNHDA and CDR2 is SQIVND (reference sequence). The V end was cut by 5 bases, the J end by 0 bases, with 14 bases between. CDR3 residues: CASSPSTANSGNTIYF. CDR3 in DNA: TGTGCCAGTAGTCCATCGACAGCTAACTCTGGAAACACCATATATTTT.

This clone was counted a few times. V gene TRBV15 combines with J gene TRBJ1-5; 7 bases are shared with TRBD1. From germline, CDR1 is LNHNV and CDR2 YYDKDF (reference sequence). This CDR3 has 17 amino acids. With V trimmed by 1 base and J by 0 bases, 6 bases remained unmatched. The CDR3 coding sequence is TGTGCCACCAGCAGAGTAAAGGGGGCGGATAGCAATCAGCCCCAGCATTTT. Its protein is CATSRVKGADSNQPQHF.

This clone occurred a few times. V usage is TRBV29-1 and J usage is TRBJ2-3, with TRBD2 identical over 9 bases. This CDR3 has 12 amino acids. V lost 4 bases, J lost 4 bases, and 0 bases stayed unmatched. Germline V lookup: CDR1 SQVTM, CDR2 ANQGSEA. CDR3 in amino acids: CSVASGADTQYF. The CDR3 coding sequence is TGCAGCGTTGCTAGCGGGGCAGATACGCAGTATTTT.

The chain carries TRBV27 and TRBJ2-6; weak D call: TRBD1 (6 bases). The V end lost 5 bases, the J end lost 2 bases, and 16 bases lay between the germline ends. Per germline, CDR1 MNHEY and CDR2 SMNVEV (reference sequence). The CDR3 totals 17 residues. The CDR3 protein is CASSPNLGGTGANVLTF. In DNA, the CDR3 is TGTGCCAGCAGTCCAAACCTAGGGGGAACTGGGGCCAACGTCCTGACTTTC.

The rearrangement uses TRBV14 and TRBJ1-2; 7 bases agree with TRBD1. CDR1 is SGHDN, CDR2 FVKESK, per germline. The CDR3 consists of 13 residues. V lost 4 bases to trimming and J lost 8 bases; unmatched junction nucleotides: 7. CDR3 sequence (DNA): TGTGCCAGCAGCCCCCGACAGGGAAGGGGCTACACCTTC. As protein: CASSPRQGRGYTF.

The chain has TRBV5-1 and TRBJ1-1; 11 bases align to TRBD1. V gave up 4 bases and J gave up 1 base; unmatched junction bases: 9. The CDR3 is 17 residues long. Germline CDR1 SGHRS, CDR2 YFSETQ. As DNA, the CDR3 is TGCGCCAGCAGCGTAAGGACAGGGGGCGGTAGGAACACTGAAGCTTTCTTT. As protein: CASSVRTGGGRNTEAFF.

V gene TRBV11-3 combines with J gene TRBJ2-2, with 8 nucleotides matching TRBD2. CDR3 size: 16 residues. Unmatched junction bases numbered 7, after V lost 0 bases and J lost 7 bases. The germline V gene encodes CDR1 SGHNT and CDR2 YENEEA. CDR3 region: CASSLDRSGSNGELFF. In nucleotides, the CDR3 is TGTGCCAGCAGCTTAGATCGGAGCGGGAGTAACGGGGAGCTGTTTTTT.

The V call is TRBV5-1, the J call TRBJ2-1, with 7 bases fitting TRBD1. CDR3 length equals 15 residues. In germline, CDR1 is SGHRS, CDR2 YFSETQ. The junction had 5 bases not matched to a gene; V was cut back by 0 bases and J by 5 bases. Written as DNA, the CDR3 is TGCGCCAGCAGCTTGGGGGACAGCACACACAATGAGCAGTTCTTC. It specifies CASSLGDSTHNEQFF.

The V gene is TRBV10-3, the J gene TRBJ2-7; D perhaps matches TRBD2 (6 bases). Trimming took 10 bases from V and 0 from J, leaving 16 bases between them. The CDR3 runs to 14 residues. Germline CDR1 reads ENHRY; CDR2 reads SYGVKD. DNA of the CDR3: TGTGCCACCCTCCTCACTAGCACCTCCTACGAGCAGTACTTC. It specifies CATLLTSTSYEQYF.

The chain links TRBV5-1 to TRBJ1-2; D is perhaps TRBD1 (6 bases). The length of the CDR3 is 13 residues. The V gene's germline CDR1 is SGHRS and CDR2 YFSETQ. Trimming cost V 4 bases and J 5 bases, with 12 bases left between them. CDR3 amino acids: CASSLDRIYGYTF. As DNA, the CDR3 is TGCGCCAGCAGCCTCGACAGGATTTATGGCTACACCTTC.

The chain employs TRBV21-1 and TRBJ1-1; TRBD1 is the table's D call, not checked against the DNA. TRBV21-1 is a known pseudogene. This CDR3 contains 16 residues. The CDR3 sequence is CASSKARGKGGTEAFF. The CDR3 DNA reads TGTGCCAGCAGCAAAGCACGGGGTAAAGGGGGCACTGAAGCTTTCTTT.

V and J are TRBV10-1 and TRBJ1-2; weak D call: TRBD1 (5 bases). The CDR3 spans 16 residues. The V and J ends lost 0 bases and 4 bases respectively, with 15 bases between them. Germline V gene lookup returns CDR1 WNHNN and CDR2 SYGVQD (reference sequence). CDR3 residues: CASSESAARGLYGYTF. The CDR3 DNA reads as TGCGCCAGCAGTGAGTCTGCCGCTCGGGGACTCTATGGCTACACCTTC.

The rearrangement uses TRBV27 and TRBJ2-5; D possibly corresponds to TRBD1 (6 bases). With 8 bases removed from V and 1 base from J, the gap between germline ends came to 11 bases. The V gene's germline CDR1 is MNHEY and CDR2 SMNVEV (reference sequence). The CDR3 is 13 residues long. CDR3 coding DNA: TGTGCCAGCCAAGACAGGTTCCAAGAGACCCAGTACTTC. Residues: CASQDRFQETQYF.

The V call is TRBV28, the J call TRBJ1-5; no reliable D call. CDR1 MDHEN and CDR2 SYDVKM come from the germline V gene. Between the trimmed V and J ends, which lost 6 bases and 6 bases, there was a span of 9 bases. The CDR3 extends over 12 amino acids. The CDR3 protein is CASSAILQPQHF. For the CDR3, the DNA is TGTGCCAGCAGCGCTATTCTTCAGCCCCAGCATTTT.

V usage is TRBV9 and J usage is TRBJ2-2; 9 bases are shared with TRBD2. This CDR3 comprises 14 residues. The J segment lost 6 bases and the V segment lost 7 bases, leaving 7 bases of the junction unmatched. Germline-derived CDR1 and CDR2 are SGDLS and YYNGEE. The CDR3 region has the DNA TGTGCCAGCCGACTAGCGGCGAATTCCGGGGAGCTGTTTTTT. Translation: CASRLAANSGELFF.

The genes are TRBV5-1 and TRBJ2-5; 8 nucleotides agree with TRBD1. The length of the CDR3 is 15 residues. Trimming cost V 4 bases and J 5 bases; bases outside gene matches: 10. The germline V gene encodes CDR1 SGHRS and CDR2 YFSETQ. CDR3 sequence: CASSPTDRDLETQYF. CDR3 in DNA: TGCGCCAGCAGCCCGACGGACAGGGATTTGGAGACCCAGTACTTC.

The genes are TRBV18 and TRBJ2-1; 8 bases fit TRBD2. Looked up from germline, CDR1 is KGHSH and CDR2 is LQKENI. Unmatched junction bases numbered 5, after V lost 3 bases and J lost 7 bases. CDR3 length equals 14 residues. For the CDR3, the DNA is TGTGCCAGCTCACCTATGGGACTAGGGAATGAGCAGTTCTTC. Translating gives CASSPMGLGNEQFF.

This chain joins TRBV7-9 and TRBJ1-4, with no clear D. The CDR3 totals 15 residues. Germline CDR1 and CDR2: SEHNR and FQNEAQ (reference sequence). The V end was cut by 3 bases, the J end by 5 bases, with 13 bases between. In DNA form, the CDR3 reads TGTGCCAGCAGCTTCGGGGATAGTTGGAATGAAAAACTGTTTTTT. Translating gives CASSFGDSWNEKLFF. Full variable domain (rest looked up from reference TRBV7-9 and TRBJ1-4): DTGVSQNPRHKITKRGQNVTFRCDPISEHNRLYWYRQTLGQGPEFLTYFQNEAQLEKSRLLSDRFSAERPKGSFSTLEIQRTEQGDSAMYLCASSFGDSWNEKLFFGSGTQLSVL.

This rearrangement joins TRBV9 to TRBJ1-4; 9 bases align to TRBD1. CDR1 is SGDLS and CDR2 is YYNGEE in the germline V gene. This CDR3 is built from 16 residues. The J segment lost 5 bases and the V segment lost 2 bases, leaving 7 bases of the junction unmatched. CDR3 sequence: CASSVQPGQGNEKLFF. As DNA, the CDR3 is TGTGCCAGCAGCGTTCAACCGGGACAGGGAAATGAAAAACTGTTTTTT.

The chain carries TRBV6-4 and TRBJ2-3; 10 bases agree with TRBD2. This CDR3 region has 15 residues. The germline V gene has CDR1 MRHNA and CDR2 SNTAGT. The V gene end was trimmed by 5 bases and the J gene end by 6 bases; junction bases not matched to a gene: 8. The CDR3 nucleotides read TGTGCCAGCAGTCGAAGCTTACTAGCGGGGGATACGCAGTATTTT. Amino acids: CASSRSLLAGDTQYF.

The chain is built from TRBV5-1 and TRBJ1-5; perhaps TRBD1 as D (6 bases). Germline V lookup: CDR1 SGHRS, CDR2 YFSETQ. The length of the CDR3 is 15 residues. With 4 bases removed from V and 5 bases from J, the gap between germline ends came to 16 bases. The CDR3 DNA sequence: TGCGCCAGCAGCCTGGATGGACAGTCCTATCAGCCCCAGCATTTT. It is translated as CASSLDGQSYQPQHF.

The chain uses TRBV25-1 and TRBJ2-7; 8 positions agree with TRBD2. V lost 3 bases, J lost 2 bases, and 9 bases stayed unmatched. Germline CDR1 MGHDK, CDR2 SYGVNS. The CDR3 extends over 16 amino acids. CDR3 sequence (DNA): TGTGCCAGCAGTGAGGGGGGTTTAGCGGGAACCTACGAGCAGTACTTC. The encoded protein is CASSEGGLAGTYEQYF.

This rearrangement joins TRBV6-1 to TRBJ1-1; the D is unclear. Trimming cost V 4 bases and J 5 bases, with 8 bases left between them. The germline gives CDR1 MNHNS, CDR2 SASEGT. The CDR3 consists of 12 residues. The CDR3 nucleotides are TGTGCCAGCAGTGCGACGGGGACTGAAGCTTTCTTT. It encodes CASSATGTEAFF.

V is TRBV5-1 and J is TRBJ2-1; the D gene is possibly TRBD1 (5 bases). Germline-derived CDR1 and CDR2 are SGHRS and YFSETQ. The CDR3 spans 15 residues. Deletions cut 4 bases from V and 7 bases from J, with 18 bases between. In nucleotides, the CDR3 is TGCGCCAGCAGCCCCGGTCTAGTAGCAGGGAATGAGCAGTTCTTC. This encodes CASSPGLVAGNEQFF.